One TCR beta chain is described in this entry. This entry is derived from a study of T-cell reconstitution after alpha-beta-depleted transplantation in children. During its preparation, the TCRbeta library received unique molecular identifiers. TCRdb analysed the PCR reads with MiXCR anew, one entry per CDR3 protein. The sample lists more than 550,000 distinct CDR3 sequences, 10% to 13% occurring once. Germline CDR1 and CDR2: SQVTM and ANQGSEA. This CDR3 is 13 amino acids long. Trimming pared 5 bases from V and 3 bases from J, leaving 13 bases between. The chain recombines TRBV29-1 with TRBJ1-2; tentatively, D is TRBD1 (6 bases). The receptor comes from a human donor who donated a stem cell graft to a child with acute myeloid leukemia. The sample in question was PBMCs from the stem cell graft donor, obtained from the stem cell graft. The CDR3 sequence: CSVLARGDYGYTF. The DNA for the CDR3 is TGCAGCGTTCTGGCCAGGGGAGACTATGGCTACACCTTC.